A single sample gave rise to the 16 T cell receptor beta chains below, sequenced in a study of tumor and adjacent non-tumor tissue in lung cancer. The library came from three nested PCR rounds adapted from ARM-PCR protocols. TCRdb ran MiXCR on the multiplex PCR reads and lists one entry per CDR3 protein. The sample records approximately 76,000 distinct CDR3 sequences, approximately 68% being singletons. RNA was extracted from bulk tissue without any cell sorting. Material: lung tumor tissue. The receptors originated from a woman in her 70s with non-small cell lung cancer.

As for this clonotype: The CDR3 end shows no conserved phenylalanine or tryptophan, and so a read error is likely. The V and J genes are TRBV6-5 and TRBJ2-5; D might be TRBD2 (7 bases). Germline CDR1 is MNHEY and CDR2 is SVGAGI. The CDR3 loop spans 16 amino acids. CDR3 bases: TGTGCCAGCTGTTACTCGTTTGGGGAGGGGGAAGAGACCCAGTACTTA. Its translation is CASCYSFGEGEETQYL.

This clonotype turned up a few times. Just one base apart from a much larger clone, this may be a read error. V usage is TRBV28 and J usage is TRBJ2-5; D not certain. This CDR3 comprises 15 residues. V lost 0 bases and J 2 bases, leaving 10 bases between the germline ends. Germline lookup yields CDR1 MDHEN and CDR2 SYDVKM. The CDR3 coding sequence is TGTGCCAGCAGTTTATGTAGGAGCGCACAAGAGACCCAGTACTTC. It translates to CASSLCRSAQETQYF.

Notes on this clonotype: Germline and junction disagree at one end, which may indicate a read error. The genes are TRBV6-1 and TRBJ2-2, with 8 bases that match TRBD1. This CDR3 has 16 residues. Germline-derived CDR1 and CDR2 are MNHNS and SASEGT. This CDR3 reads CASSEQGALNTGGLFF. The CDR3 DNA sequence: TGTGCCAGCAGTGAGCAGGGGGCCTTAAACACTGGGGGGCTGTTTTTT.

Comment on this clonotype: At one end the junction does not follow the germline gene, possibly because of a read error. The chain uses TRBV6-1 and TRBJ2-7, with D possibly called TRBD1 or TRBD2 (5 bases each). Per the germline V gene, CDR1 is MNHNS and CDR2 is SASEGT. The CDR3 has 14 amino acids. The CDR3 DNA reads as TGTGCCAATGTAGCACCGGGACCGCTGGAGGAGCGGTACTTC. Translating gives CANVAPGPLEERYF.

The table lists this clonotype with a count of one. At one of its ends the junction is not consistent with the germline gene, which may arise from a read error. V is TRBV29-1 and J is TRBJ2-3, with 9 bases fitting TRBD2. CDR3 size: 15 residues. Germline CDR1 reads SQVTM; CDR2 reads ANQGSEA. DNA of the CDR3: TGCAGCGGCCATCTAGCGGGACGAGGAACGGATATGCAGTATTTT. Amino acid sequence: CSGHLAGRGTDMQYF.

The CDR3 is CASSPPLDDEQFF. The CDR3 DNA follows: TGTGCCAGCAGTCCTCCCCTAGACGATGAGCAGTTCTTC. The chain uses TRBV28 and TRBJ2-1; no firm D call. The germline V and J ends were trimmed by 5 bases and 8 bases, with 13 bases remaining between them. CDR1 and CDR2 from the germline V gene are MDHEN and SYDVKM. CDR3 length: 13 residues.

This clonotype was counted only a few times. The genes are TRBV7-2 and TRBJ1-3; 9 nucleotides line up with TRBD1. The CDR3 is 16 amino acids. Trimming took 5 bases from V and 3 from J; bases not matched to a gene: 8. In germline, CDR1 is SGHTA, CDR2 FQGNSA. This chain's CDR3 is CASSQAGTGYGNTIYF. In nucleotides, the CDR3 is TGTGCCAGCAGCCAAGCGGGGACAGGGTATGGAAACACCATATATTTT.

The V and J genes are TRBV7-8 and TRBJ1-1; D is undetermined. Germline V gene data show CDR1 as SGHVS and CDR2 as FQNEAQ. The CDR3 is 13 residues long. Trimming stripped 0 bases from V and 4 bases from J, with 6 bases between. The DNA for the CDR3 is TGTGCCAGCAGCTTAGCCATAAGCACTGAAGCTTTCTTT. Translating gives CASSLAISTEAFF.

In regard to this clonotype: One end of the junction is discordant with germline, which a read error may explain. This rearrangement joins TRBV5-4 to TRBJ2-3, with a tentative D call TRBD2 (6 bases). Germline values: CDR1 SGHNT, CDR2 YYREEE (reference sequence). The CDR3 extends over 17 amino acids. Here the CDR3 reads CVSSLDSPGVPADTQYF. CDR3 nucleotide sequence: TGTGTCAGCAGCTTGGATTCCCCGGGAGTGCCCGCAGATACGCAGTATTTT.

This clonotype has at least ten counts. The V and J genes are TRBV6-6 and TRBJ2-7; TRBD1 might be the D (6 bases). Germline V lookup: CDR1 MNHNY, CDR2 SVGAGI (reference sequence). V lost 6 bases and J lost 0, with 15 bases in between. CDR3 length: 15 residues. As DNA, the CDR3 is TGTGCCAGCAGACCTGGACGGGACAACTCCTACGAGCAGTACTTC. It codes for CASRPGRDNSYEQYF.

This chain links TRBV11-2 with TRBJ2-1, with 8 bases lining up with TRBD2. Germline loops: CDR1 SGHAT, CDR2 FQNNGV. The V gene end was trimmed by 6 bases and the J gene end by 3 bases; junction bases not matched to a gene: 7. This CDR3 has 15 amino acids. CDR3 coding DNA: TGTGCCAGCAGGATAGCAGCGGGAGTCTACAATGAGCAGTTCTTC. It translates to CASRIAAGVYNEQFF.

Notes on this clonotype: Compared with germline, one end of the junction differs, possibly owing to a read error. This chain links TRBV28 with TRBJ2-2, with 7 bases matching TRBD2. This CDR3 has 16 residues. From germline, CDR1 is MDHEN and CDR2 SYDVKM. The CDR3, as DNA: TGCGCCAGCAGTCCCATGCGGGGGACGAACACCGGGGAGCTGTTTTTT. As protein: CASSPMRGTNTGELFF.

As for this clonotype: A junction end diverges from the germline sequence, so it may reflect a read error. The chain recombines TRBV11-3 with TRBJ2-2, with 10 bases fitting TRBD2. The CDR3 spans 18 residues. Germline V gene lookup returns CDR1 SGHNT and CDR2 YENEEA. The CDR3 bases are TGTGCCAGCAGCTTATGGGGACCGGGACTAGCGAACACCGGGGAGCTGTTATTT. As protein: CASSLWGPGLANTGELLF.

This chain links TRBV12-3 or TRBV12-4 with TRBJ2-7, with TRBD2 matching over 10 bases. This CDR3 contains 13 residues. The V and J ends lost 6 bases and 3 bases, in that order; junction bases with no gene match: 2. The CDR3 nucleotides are TGTGCCAGCAGGAGGACTAGCGGCTACGAGCAGTACTTC. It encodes CASRRTSGYEQYF.

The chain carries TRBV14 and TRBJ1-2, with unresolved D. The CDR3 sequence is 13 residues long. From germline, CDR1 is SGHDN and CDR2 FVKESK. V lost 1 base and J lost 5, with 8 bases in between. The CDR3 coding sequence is TGTGCCAGCAGCCAAGCTCGCATTTATGGCTACACCTTC. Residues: CASSQARIYGYTF. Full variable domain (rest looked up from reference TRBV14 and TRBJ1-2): EAGVTQFPSHSVIEKGQTVTLRCDPISGHDNLYWYRRVMGKEIKFLLHFVKESKQDESGMPNNRFLAERTGGTYSTLKVQPAELEDSGVYFCASSQARIYGYTFGSGTRLTVV.

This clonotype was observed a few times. The CDR3 DNA sequence: TGTGCCAGCTCACCTCAGACTAGCGGGAGTGGACATGAGCAGTTCTTC. It specifies CASSPQTSGSGHEQFF. J is TRBJ2-1 and V is TRBV18; 12 bases agree with TRBD2. V lost 3 bases and J lost 8; bases outside the gene matches: 8. Per germline, CDR1 KGHSH and CDR2 LQKENI. The CDR3 extends over 16 amino acids.